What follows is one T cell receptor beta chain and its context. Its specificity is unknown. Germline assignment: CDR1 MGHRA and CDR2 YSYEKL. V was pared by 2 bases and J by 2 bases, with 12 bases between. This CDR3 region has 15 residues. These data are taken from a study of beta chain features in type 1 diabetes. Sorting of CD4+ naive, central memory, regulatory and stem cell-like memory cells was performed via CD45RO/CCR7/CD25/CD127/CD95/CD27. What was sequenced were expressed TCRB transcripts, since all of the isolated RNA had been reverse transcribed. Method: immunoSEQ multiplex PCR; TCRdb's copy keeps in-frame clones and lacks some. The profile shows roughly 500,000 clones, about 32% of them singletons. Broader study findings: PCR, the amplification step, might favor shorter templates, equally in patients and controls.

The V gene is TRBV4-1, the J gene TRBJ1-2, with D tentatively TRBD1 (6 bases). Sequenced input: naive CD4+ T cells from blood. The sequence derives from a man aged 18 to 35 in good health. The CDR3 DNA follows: TGCGCCAGCAGCCAACCAACACAGGGAAACTATGGCTACACCTTC. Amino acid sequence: CASSQPTQGNYGYTF.